Below, 19 T cell receptor beta chains from the same sample are listed, as sequenced in a study of CD8+CD57+ T cells in acquired aplastic anemia. Patients selected for sequencing had displayed CD8+CD57+ cell expansion by flow cytometry. TCR beta VDJ and CDR3 were profiled, and genomic DNA was the template. One entry per CDR3 protein results from TCRdb running MiXCR on the reads. Among around 200,000 distinct CDR3 sequences listed, nearly 50% were seen once. The sequenced sample consisted of sorted CD4+, CD8+, or CD8+CD57+ T cells (not recorded which) from PBMCs. These receptors came from a human donor with aplastic anemia.

The CDR3 loop is CASSEGGQGAETQYF. CDR3 nucleotide sequence: TGTGCCAGCAGTGAAGGGGGGCAGGGGGCTGAGACCCAGTACTTC. The chain couples TRBV2 to TRBJ2-5; 8 bases are shared with TRBD1. The V and J ends lost 1 base and 5 bases, in that order; junction bases with no gene match: 6. Germline CDR1 is SNHLY and CDR2 is FYNNEI. CDR3 length: 15 amino acids.

The table lists this clonotype with many counts. V usage is TRBV10-3 and J usage is TRBJ1-2; D ambiguous. This CDR3 is built from 12 residues. Trimming took off 11 bases at V and 4 bases at J, with 14 bases between the two ends. The germline V gene encodes CDR1 ENHRY and CDR2 SYGVKD. The CDR3 reads CASRLEGYGYTF. The CDR3 DNA is TGTGCCTCGCGGCTCGAGGGCTATGGCTACACCTTC.

This clonotype was found a few times. The gene calls are TRBV24-1 and TRBJ1-2; unclear D gene. CDR3 length equals 12 residues. The germline V and J ends were trimmed by 5 bases and 2 bases, with 5 bases remaining between them. CDR1 is KGHDR, CDR2 SFDVKD, per germline. The CDR3 loop reads CATSVGNYGYTF. The CDR3 DNA sequence: TGTGCCACCAGTGTTGGAAACTATGGCTACACCTTC.

This clonotype showed up many times. V and J are TRBV6-5 and TRBJ1-6; 9 bases are a match to TRBD1. Germline trimming cut 7 bases from V and 9 bases from J; bases unmatched to any gene: 10. In germline, CDR1 is MNHEY, CDR2 SVGAGI. The CDR3 totals 15 residues. The CDR3 nucleotides are TGTGCCAGCACCGCCCGGGACAGGGTCGTTTCACCCCTCCACTTT. It yields the protein CASTARDRVVSPLHF.

This clonotype was seen repeatedly, ten times or more. V and J are TRBV5-1 and TRBJ2-1; 7 bases agree with TRBD2. CDR1 SGHRS and CDR2 YFSETQ come from the germline V gene. This CDR3 is 14 amino acids long. V lost 8 bases to trimming and J lost 2 bases; unmatched junction nucleotides: 7. This chain's CDR3 is CASTRLAPYNEQFF. The CDR3 DNA reads as TGCGCCAGTACAAGACTAGCCCCCTACAATGAGCAGTTCTTC.

Concerning this clonotype itself: One end of the junction does not line up with germline, which may come from a read error. CDR3 residues: CASSSTAYQETQYF. In DNA form, the CDR3 reads TGTGCCAGCAGCTCCACAGCGTACCAAGAGACCCAGTACTTC. The J gene is TRBJ2-5, the V gene TRBV5-1; D is unresolved. CDR3 length: 14 residues. Germline values: CDR1 SGHRS, CDR2 YFSETQ.

This chain joins TRBV2 and TRBJ2-7, with a possible D match to TRBD1 (5 bases). The germline gives CDR1 SNHLY, CDR2 FYNNEI. Trimming left V 3 bases short and J 7 bases short, with 10 bases between. CDR3 length equals 12 residues. This CDR3 is CASSEGRKEQYF. CDR3 sequence (DNA): TGTGCCAGCAGTGAGGGGCGGAAGGAGCAGTACTTC.

The table lists this clonotype with many counts. The chain employs TRBV9 and TRBJ1-2; D call uncertain. Germline values: CDR1 SGDLS, CDR2 YYNGEE. The CDR3 runs 13 residues. The ends were cut back, 4 bases at V and 4 bases at J, with 11 bases in the middle. The CDR3 sequence: CASSPHESYGYTF. The CDR3 DNA is TGTGCCAGCAGCCCTCACGAAAGCTATGGCTACACCTTC.

The chain uses TRBV12-3 or TRBV12-4 and TRBJ2-2; tentative D call: TRBD1 (6 bases). The CDR3 spans 16 residues. The V end was cut by 6 bases, the J end by 2 bases, with 16 bases between. This CDR3 reads CASSTGTRANTGELFF. CDR3 coding DNA: TGTGCCAGCAGCACCGGGACAAGGGCTAACACCGGGGAGCTGTTTTTT.

The J gene is TRBJ2-5, the V gene TRBV10-3; the D is unclear. Trimming left V 0 bases short and J 5 bases short, with 13 bases between. Looked up from germline, CDR1 is ENHRY and CDR2 is SYGVKD. CDR3 length equals 15 residues. The CDR3 DNA reads as TGTGCCATCAGTGAGTCGCAGGAATCAAGGGAGACCCAGTACTTC. It is translated as CAISESQESRETQYF.

This rearrangement joins TRBV20-1 to TRBJ2-7, with TRBD1 matching over 7 bases. Trimming removed 4 bases from V and 2 bases from J; junction bases left unmatched: 5. The CDR3 loop spans 13 amino acids. Looked up from germline, CDR1 is DFQATT and CDR2 is SNEGSKA (reference sequence). The CDR3 bases are TGCAGTGCTAAGGGACAGTCCACCTACGAGCAGTACTTC. Translated, it gives CSAKGQSTYEQYF.

This clonotype was counted many times. The chain uses TRBV6-1 and TRBJ1-1, with 9 bases identical to TRBD1. Germline CDR1 is MNHNS and CDR2 is SASEGT. V trimming: 6 bases; J trimming: 0 bases; junction bases outside the gene matches: 5. This CDR3 is 15 amino acids long. CDR3 loop: CASRDRGRMNTEAFF. In DNA, the CDR3 is TGTGCCAGCAGGGACAGGGGACGGATGAACACTGAAGCTTTCTTT.

The rearrangement links TRBV6-5 to TRBJ1-1; the D gene is possibly TRBD1 (6 bases). The length of the CDR3 is 15 residues. Germline CDR1 is MNHEY and CDR2 is SVGAGI. The germline V and J ends were trimmed by 4 bases and 5 bases, with 17 bases remaining between them. The CDR3 reads CASSSITGWGTEAFF. The CDR3 region has the DNA TGTGCCAGCAGTTCCATCACAGGGTGGGGGACTGAAGCTTTCTTT.

This clonotype is a singleton in its sample. The rearrangement links TRBV5-1 to TRBJ1-2, with TRBD1 matching 8 bases. The CDR3 covers 16 residues. From germline, CDR1 is SGHRS and CDR2 YFSETQ. V lost 0 bases to trimming and J lost 6 bases; unmatched junction nucleotides: 10. CDR3 residues: CASSLALGQGDDGYTF. The CDR3 DNA follows: TGCGCCAGCAGCTTGGCCCTAGGACAGGGTGATGATGGCTACACCTTC.

The chain recombines TRBV2 with TRBJ1-5; TRBD1 might be the D (5 bases). Germline CDR1 and CDR2: SNHLY and FYNNEI. The CDR3 runs to 11 residues. V lost 8 bases to trimming and J lost 9 bases, with 11 bases between them. The CDR3 coding sequence is TGTGCCAGCGGAGTTAGGGGGCCCCAGCATTTT. Translating it yields CASGVRGPQHF.

In its sample, this clonotype was seen a few times. J is TRBJ1-1 and V is TRBV29-1, with unresolved D. CDR1 is SQVTM, CDR2 ANQGSEA, per germline. CDR3 length: 11 amino acids. Trimming took 7 bases from V and 3 from J, leaving 9 bases between them. The CDR3 DNA reads TGCAGCGGTCAAGTTTACACTGAAGCTTTCTTT. It specifies CSGQVYTEAFF.

This clonotype came up a few times. This chain uses TRBV5-1 with TRBJ1-1; D remains ambiguous. Trimming cost V 2 bases and J 7 bases, with 21 bases left between them. This CDR3 is built from 16 residues. The V gene's germline CDR1 is SGHRS and CDR2 YFSETQ. The CDR3 protein is CASSLLDFGSRSEAFF. In DNA form, the CDR3 reads TGCGCCAGCAGCTTATTGGATTTTGGTTCTAGGAGTGAAGCTTTCTTT.

The chain employs TRBV7-9 and TRBJ2-7; no definite D call. Trimming shortened V by 8 bases and J by 1 base, and 9 bases separated the two germline ends. The CDR3 has 12 residues. Germline V gene lookup returns CDR1 SEHNR and CDR2 FQNEAQ (reference sequence). CDR3 sequence reads: CASGDGSYEQYF. The CDR3 bases are TGTGCCAGCGGCGATGGGTCCTACGAGCAGTACTTC.

This chain connects TRBV19 to TRBJ2-5; 8 positions match TRBD2. This CDR3 spans 15 amino acids. V lost 3 bases and J lost 5; bases outside the gene matches: 8. Germline CDR1 is LNHDA and CDR2 is SQIVND (reference sequence). The CDR3 sequence is CASSILAGGRETQYF. The CDR3 nucleotides read TGTGCCAGTAGTATCCTTGCGGGAGGCCGGGAGACCCAGTACTTC.